This paragraph covers one TCR beta chain sequence. The target antigen is unknown. This sample was taken from a study of OX40 agonist ivuxolimab in advanced cancers. Data came from immunoSEQ multiplex PCR; TCRdb stores just in-frame clones and leaves some out. The profile shows about 40,000 clones, roughly 91% of them singletons. Trimming removed 4 bases from V and 4 bases from J, with 2 bases in between. CDR1 and CDR2 (germline): MNHNS, SASEGT. The CDR3 length is 10 residues. Study-wide points: The CD4+ and CD8+ T cells in the blood had expanded clonally by week 6 at 0.1 to 3.0 mg/kg.

The source of this sequence is an adult with an advanced solid tumor such as melanoma, head and neck, liver or kidney cancer. The V gene is TRBV6-1, the J gene TRBJ2-7, with D unclear. Sequenced here: CD4+ or CD8+ T cells sorted from blood, sampled in a trial of the OX40 agonist ivuxolimab. CDR3: CASSVYEQYF. The CDR3, as DNA: TGTGCCAGCAGTGTTTACGAGCAGTACTTC.